This is a list of T cell receptor beta chains from one sample in a study of response to subunit inactivated influenza vaccine. TCRdb analysed the RT-PCR reads with MiXCR anew, one entry per CDR3 protein. This table holds over 400,000 distinct CDR3 sequences, approximately 10% found once. Here the sequenced sample was PBMCs from blood, taken roughly 6 weeks after vaccination. All receptors derive from a man in his fifties who received an inactivated influenza vaccine. CDR3s leave out the opening cysteine and the closing phenylalanine or tryptophan. The order of the fields is V gene, J gene, CDR3 protein.

v_gene: TRBV28
j_gene: TRBJ2-3
CDR3aa: ASRHTSRRASTDTQY

v_gene: TRBV7-9
j_gene: TRBJ2-3
CDR3aa: ASSLEGITDTQY

v_gene: TRBV7-2
j_gene: TRBJ2-1
CDR3aa: ASSLAGGRQF

v_gene: TRBV5-1
j_gene: TRBJ2-7
CDR3aa: ASSLAFRLPYEQY

v_gene: TRBV2
j_gene: TRBJ2-7
CDR3aa: ASSEGPYEQY

v_gene: TRBV29-1
j_gene: TRBJ1-2
CDR3aa: SVATGPGGYT

v_gene: TRBV29-1
j_gene: TRBJ2-3
CDR3aa: SVERLAGSTDTQY

v_gene: TRBV7-9
j_gene: TRBJ2-7
CDR3aa: ASSLSQGSGEQY

v_gene: TRBV6-1
j_gene: TRBJ2-3
CDR3aa: ASSQRGEGTDTQY

v_gene: TRBV20-1
j_gene: TRBJ1-1
CDR3aa: SARRDQRGAF

v_gene: TRBV14
j_gene: TRBJ2-7
CDR3aa: ASSQVVSYKQY

v_gene: TRBV20-1
j_gene: TRBJ2-1
CDR3aa: SAAMRLAGQNEQF

v_gene: TRBV7-3
j_gene: TRBJ2-6
CDR3aa: ASSSGLAASFLSGANVLT

v_gene: TRBV7-9
j_gene: TRBJ2-3
CDR3aa: ASSSRGSTDTQY

v_gene: TRBV20-1
j_gene: TRBJ2-5
CDR3aa: SARGGQGETQY

v_gene: TRBV21-1
j_gene: TRBJ2-7
CDR3aa: AIYRRGDEQY

v_gene: TRBV5-1
j_gene: TRBJ1-1
CDR3aa: ASSEADGMNTEAF

v_gene: TRBV20-1
j_gene: TRBJ2-7
CDR3aa: SAAFAGVGLYEQY

v_gene: TRBV6-1
j_gene: TRBJ1-1
CDR3aa: ASRGQDNMNTEAF

v_gene: TRBV2
j_gene: TRBJ2-1
CDR3aa: ASVIGIGSYNEQF

v_gene: TRBV4-2
j_gene: TRBJ2-1
CDR3aa: ASSQDRSTEGVYNEQF

v_gene: TRBV30
j_gene: TRBJ2-7
CDR3aa: AWQPGLNEQY

v_gene: TRBV3-1
j_gene: TRBJ1-1
CDR3aa: ASSQEKGVGAF

v_gene: TRBV11-2
j_gene: TRBJ2-7
CDR3aa: ASSALGVGPSYEQY